The T cell receptor beta chain described here comes from a study of T cells in Graves' hyperthyroidism and ophthalmopathy. Regarding the study as a whole: Peripheral blood also featured most of the thyroid clonotypes expanded above 0.001. A model of 13 V-J pairs discriminated ophthalmopathy from stable hyperthyroidism.

Hyperthyroidism was newly diagnosed in patients aged 18 to 65 (duration under 2 months). CDR1 MNHNS and CDR2 SASEGT come from the germline V gene. The CDR3 is made up of 14 amino acids. J gave up 6 bases and V 4 bases, and 5 bases lay outside the gene matches. RNA transcripts provided the source from which TCR beta CDR3 regions were amplified. A first-round RT-PCR of the TCR CDR3 used the HTBI primer set. One entry per CDR3 protein results from TCRdb running MiXCR on the multiplex PCR reads. The data contain roughly 380,000 distinct CDR3 sequences, under 20% of them singletons. This clonotype was seen ten or more times. Antigen unknown.

Sequenced: blood. The rearrangement joins TRBV6-1 to TRBJ2-2, with TRBD1 identical over 7 bases. This clonotype was sampled from a young woman with Graves' hyperthyroidism. CDR3: CASSATGASGELFF. The CDR3, as DNA: TGTGCCAGCAGTGCCACAGGGGCCTCCGGGGAGCTGTTTTTT.